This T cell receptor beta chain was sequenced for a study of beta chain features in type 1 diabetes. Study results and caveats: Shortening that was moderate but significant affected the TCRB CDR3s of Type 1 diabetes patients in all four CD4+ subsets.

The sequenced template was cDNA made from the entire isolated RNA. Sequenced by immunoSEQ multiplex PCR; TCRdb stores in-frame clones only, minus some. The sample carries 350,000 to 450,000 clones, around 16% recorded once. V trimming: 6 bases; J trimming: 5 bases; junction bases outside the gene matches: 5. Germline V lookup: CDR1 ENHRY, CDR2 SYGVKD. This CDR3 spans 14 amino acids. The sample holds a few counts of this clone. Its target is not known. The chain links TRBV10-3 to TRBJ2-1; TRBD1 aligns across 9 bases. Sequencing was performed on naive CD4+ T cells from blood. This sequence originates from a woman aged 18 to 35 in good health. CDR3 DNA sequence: TGTGCCATCAGATCCGACAGGGGGGACAATGAGCAGTTCTTC. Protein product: CAIRSDRGDNEQFF.